The 25 T cell receptor beta chains given below trace back to one sample, sequenced in a study of T cell repertoires in cytomegalovirus infection (dated by TCRdb to the late 2010s). The intended sense of this specimen's treatment or condition label: in vitro stimulation with specific CMV peptide epitopes to enrich CMV-specific T cells. No antigens are known for them. Sequencing was carried out with an Illumina HiSeq 1500. TCRdb cleaned the public reads at Q25 with fastp, built clones with MiXCR and kept in-frame beta chains. Under each unique CDR3 protein, matching rows form one entry showing the most common genes and DNA. This sample holds around 750,000 distinct CDR3 sequences; 32% were observed only once. Of the sample, 9.5% to 15% is held by the ten largest clones. The input for sequencing was cultured CD8+ T cells from PBMCs, taken from culture after CMV antigen stimulation. These receptor sequences come from a human donor in good health (CMV status not recorded). Some clones in this sample may be carry-over from other donors' samples.

The CDR3 loop reads CASSVLFGRDPAGYTF. In DNA, the CDR3 is TGTGCCAGCAGTGTGCTCTTCGGGAGGGACCCCGCTGGCTACACCTTC. The rearrangement uses TRBV6-4 and TRBJ1-2; a weak D match, TRBD1 (5 bases). Trimming removed 4 bases from V and 7 bases from J, with 22 bases in between. This CDR3 has 16 amino acids. The V gene's germline CDR1 is MRHNA and CDR2 SNTAGT.

This clonotype was seen a handful of times. The chain has TRBV7-9 and TRBJ2-7; the match to TRBD1 covers 8 bases. Germline CDR1 is SEHNR and CDR2 is FQNEAQ (reference sequence). The CDR3 totals 15 residues. V lost 5 bases and J lost 4; bases outside the gene matches: 10. The CDR3 region is CASSPLRTGSYEQYF. The DNA of the CDR3 is TGTGCCAGCAGCCCGCTTAGGACAGGGTCTTACGAGCAGTACTTC. The full variable domain, completed using reference TRBV7-9 and TRBJ2-7, is DTGVSQNPRHKITKRGQNVTFRCDPISEHNRLYWYRQTLGQGPEFLTYFQNEAQLEKSRLLSDRFSAERPKGSFSTLEIQRTEQGDSAMYLCASSPLRTGSYEQYFGPGTRLTVT.

This chain connects TRBV7-9 to TRBJ2-2; possible D gene TRBD2, 5 bases. Trimming took 7 bases from V and 1 from J, leaving 16 bases between them. Germline assignment: CDR1 SEHNR and CDR2 FQNEAQ (reference sequence). The CDR3 is 16 amino acids. The CDR3, as DNA: TGTGCCAGCATCCCTAGCTTGGGATTGAACACCGGGGAGCTGTTTTTT. Protein sequence: CASIPSLGLNTGELFF.

This clonotype came up a few times. The chain joins TRBV7-3 to TRBJ1-1, with TRBD1 identical over 12 bases. Germline V gene lookup returns CDR1 SGHTA and CDR2 FQGTGA. The CDR3 has 14 residues. V gave up 5 bases and J gave up 8 bases; unmatched junction bases: 6. The CDR3 DNA reads TGTGCCAGCAGCCCGGCCGGGACAGGGGGCGAAGCTTTCTTT. Translated, it gives CASSPAGTGGEAFF. Complete variable domain (other parts from reference TRBV7-3 and TRBJ1-1): GAGVSQTPSNKVTEKGKYVELRCDPISGHTALYWYRQSLGQGPEFLIYFQGTGAADDSGLPNDRFFAVRPEGSVSTLKIQRTERGDSAVYLCASSPAGTGGEAFFGQGTRLTVV.

This clonotype was counted between two and nine times. The gene calls are TRBV6-5 and TRBJ1-3; no firm D call. The germline V and J ends were trimmed by 8 bases and 3 bases, with 11 bases remaining between them. This CDR3 has 13 amino acids. CDR1 is MNHEY and CDR2 is SVGAGI in the germline V gene. The CDR3 nucleotides read TGTGCCAGCCGAGGATCGGTTGGAAACACCATATATTTT. Its protein is CASRGSVGNTIYF.

This clonotype was observed once. The chain is built from TRBV27 and TRBJ1-2, with D perhaps TRBD1 (6 bases). Per germline, CDR1 MNHEY and CDR2 SMNVEV (reference sequence). The ends were cut back, 0 bases at V and 0 bases at J, with 8 bases in the middle. The CDR3 has 15 amino acids. This CDR3 reads CASSLSAGANYGYTF. The CDR3 bases are TGTGCCAGCAGTTTATCGGCAGGGGCTAACTATGGCTACACCTTC.

This clonotype was observed many times. The genes are TRBV7-9 and TRBJ2-3; 7 bases line up with TRBD1. The germline V gene has CDR1 SEHNR and CDR2 FQNEAQ (reference sequence). The V gene end was trimmed by 1 base and the J gene end by 2 bases; junction bases not matched to a gene: 9. There are 17 residues in the CDR3. The CDR3 DNA is TGTGCCAGCAGCTTAGGTGACAGGGATCCAAACACAGATACGCAGTATTTT. Protein: CASSLGDRDPNTDTQYF.

Note on this clonotype: This may be a read error, as it is one base from a much larger clone. The gene calls are TRBV7-9 and TRBJ2-5, with D maybe TRBD2 (6 bases). Germline lookup yields CDR1 SEHNR and CDR2 FQNEAQ (reference sequence). This CDR3 spans 15 amino acids. Deletions cut 1 base from V and 2 bases from J, with 11 bases between. The CDR3 spells CASSLGLVLQETQYF. The CDR3 DNA sequence: TGTGCCAGCAGCTTAGGACTAGTCTTACAAGAGACCCAGTACTTC.

This clonotype was counted ten times or more. The rearrangement uses TRBV11-1 and TRBJ1-1; no clear D. Per germline, CDR1 SGHAT and CDR2 FQDESV (reference sequence). The CDR3 is 14 residues long. Trimming stripped 2 bases from V and 4 bases from J, with 11 bases between. CDR3 DNA sequence: TGTGCCAGCAGCTTAACGGGAAGTGGCACTGAAGCTTTCTTT. Residues: CASSLTGSGTEAFF.

The sample holds a few counts of this clonotype. This rearrangement joins TRBV7-9 to TRBJ1-5; D unclear. CDR1 is SEHNR, CDR2 FQNEAQ, per germline (reference sequence). Deletions cut 4 bases from V and 1 base from J, with 8 bases between. The CDR3 runs 14 residues. The CDR3 region is CASSSTESNQPQHF. The CDR3, as DNA: TGTGCCAGCAGCTCGACGGAAAGCAATCAGCCCCAGCATTTT.

The J gene is TRBJ1-2, the V gene TRBV4-1; D possibly corresponds to TRBD1 (5 bases). There are 13 residues in the CDR3. V was shortened by 1 base and J by 7 bases, with 10 bases between the two germline ends. Germline CDR1 is MGHRA and CDR2 is YSYEKL. The CDR3 sequence is CASSQVGGGGYTF. CDR3 DNA: TGCGCCAGCAGCCAAGTGGGGGGTGGTGGCTACACCTTC.

This chain links TRBV6-6 with TRBJ2-3; TRBD2 might be the D (6 bases). Germline V lookup: CDR1 MNHNY, CDR2 SVGAGI (reference sequence). The germline V and J ends were trimmed by 6 bases and 1 base, with 14 bases remaining between them. This CDR3 contains 15 residues. CDR3 residues: CASRGGWEGTDTQYF. CDR3 nucleotides: TGTGCCAGCAGGGGGGGATGGGAGGGCACAGATACGCAGTATTTT.

The chain combines TRBV4-1 with TRBJ2-1, with D possibly being TRBD1 (5 bases). Trimming removed 1 base at V and 6 bases at J, with 13 bases between. This CDR3 comprises 15 residues. Germline loops: CDR1 MGHRA, CDR2 YSYEKL. CDR3 sequence reads: CASSQAGFPSNEQFF. The CDR3 DNA follows: TGCGCCAGCAGCCAAGCAGGGTTCCCCAGCAATGAGCAGTTCTTC.

A few counts support this clonotype. The V call is TRBV19, the J call TRBJ1-1, with 11 bases that match TRBD1. The germline CDR1 and CDR2 sequences are LNHDA and SQIVND (reference sequence). The V gene end was trimmed by 3 bases and the J gene end by 10 bases; junction bases not matched to a gene: 7. The CDR3 contains 14 residues. CDR3 protein: CASSMDAGTGGAFF. The CDR3 DNA reads as TGTGCCAGTAGTATGGACGCCGGGACAGGGGGAGCTTTCTTT.

The chain combines TRBV3-1 with TRBJ2-1; weak D call: TRBD2 (5 bases). The length of the CDR3 is 16 residues. The V end lost 2 bases, the J end lost 1 base, and 12 bases lay between the germline ends. Germline V gene lookup returns CDR1 LGHDT and CDR2 YNNKEL (reference sequence). The CDR3 coding sequence is TGTGCCAGCAGCCAAAAGCCCCCGGGGTCCTACAATGAGCAGTTCTTC. This sequence encodes CASSQKPPGSYNEQFF.

As for this clonotype: A single base separates this from a much larger clone, so it may be a read error. V gene TRBV11-1 combines with J gene TRBJ1-1; weak D call: TRBD1 (6 bases). Germline CDR1 reads SGHAT; CDR2 reads FQDESV (reference sequence). This CDR3 is built from 12 residues. V was shortened by 10 bases and J by 3 bases, with 12 bases between the two germline ends. The chain's CDR3 is CATRTGYTEAFF. The CDR3 DNA reads TGTGCCACCAGAACAGGGTACACTGAAGCTTTCTTT.

This clonotype was observed a few times. This chain uses TRBV7-6 with TRBJ2-7, with TRBD1 identical over 9 bases. The V gene end was trimmed by 5 bases and the J gene end by 5 bases; junction bases not matched to a gene: 7. Germline loops: CDR1 SGHVS, CDR2 FNYEAQ. The CDR3 totals 14 residues. CDR3 nucleotides: TGTGCCAGCAGCGGGGGACAGGGAAGCAACGAGCAGTACTTC. Translated: CASSGGQGSNEQYF.

The chain has TRBV7-2 and TRBJ2-1; 9 bases align to TRBD2. Germline V gene data show CDR1 as SGHTA and CDR2 as FQGNSA. CDR3 size: 15 residues. V gave up 4 bases and J gave up 5 bases; unmatched junction bases: 6. CDR3 in DNA: TGTACCAGCAGCTCTCCGGGACTAGCCCACAATGAGCAGTTCTTC. This translates into CTSSSPGLAHNEQFF.

In this sample, this clonotype turned up many times. The genes are TRBV7-2 and TRBJ2-3; 10 bases are shared with TRBD2. The CDR3 sequence is 16 residues long. The germline CDR1 and CDR2 sequences are SGHTA and FQGNSA. The V segment lost 5 bases and the J segment 2 bases; nucleotides outside the gene matches: 7. CDR3 sequence: CASSDLAGVFTDTQYF. Written as DNA, the CDR3 is TGTGCCAGCAGCGATCTAGCGGGGGTTTTCACAGATACGCAGTATTTT. Drawing the rest from reference TRBV7-2 and TRBJ2-3, the complete variable domain is GAGVSQSPSNKVTEKGKDVELRCDPISGHTALYWYRQSLGQGLEFLIYFQGNSAPDKSGLPSDRFSAERTGGSVSTLTIQRTQQEDSAVYLCASSDLAGVFTDTQYFGPGTRLTVL.

A note on this clonotype: This could be a read error, since a much larger clone is one nucleotide away. The chain recombines TRBV7-2 with TRBJ2-1; possible D gene TRBD1, 6 bases. V was trimmed by 8 bases and J by 3 bases, leaving 20 bases between them. Germline V CDR1 and CDR2: SGHTA, FQGNSA. The CDR3 contains 16 residues. This chain's CDR3 is CASRLPETGFYNEQFF. CDR3 DNA: TGTGCCAGCCGCCTTCCCGAGACAGGTTTCTACAATGAGCAGTTCTTC.

This clonotype was seen a few times. CDR3: CASSESPAGNSEQYF. The CDR3 DNA reads TGCGCCAGCAGCGAAAGTCCGGCAGGGAACAGCGAGCAGTACTTC. The rearrangement joins TRBV4-1 to TRBJ2-7; tentatively, D is TRBD1 (5 bases). V was cut by 5 bases and J by 6 bases, with 20 bases left in between. The CDR3 consists of 15 residues. The germline V gene has CDR1 MGHRA and CDR2 YSYEKL.

This clonotype has just one count. The chain employs TRBV6-2 or TRBV6-3 and TRBJ2-1; maybe TRBD2 (6 bases). Germline V CDR1 and CDR2: MNHEY, SVGEGT. CDR3 length: 13 amino acids. With 7 bases removed from V and 4 bases from J, the gap between germline ends came to 11 bases. This chain's CDR3 is CASKGGTYNEQFF. The DNA of the CDR3 is TGTGCCAGCAAAGGAGGGACTTACAATGAGCAGTTCTTC.

This clonotype was observed a few times. The chain uses TRBV6-1 and TRBJ2-7, with D unresolved. The germline gives CDR1 MNHNS, CDR2 SASEGT. The V end lost 5 bases, the J end lost 3 bases, and 11 bases lay between the germline ends. This CDR3 contains 13 residues. CDR3 coding DNA: TGTGCCAGCAGTCTCATGGGCGACTACGAGCAGTACTTC. It yields the protein CASSLMGDYEQYF.

This sequence joins TRBV7-9 and TRBJ2-1; TRBD2 matches at 7 bases. This CDR3 contains 15 residues. With 1 base clipped from V and 8 bases from J, the junction kept 8 bases outside the gene matches. Germline V gene sequence: CDR1 SEHNR, CDR2 FQNEAQ (reference sequence). CDR3 amino acids: CASSLGAAGDDEQFF. The DNA of the CDR3 is TGTGCCAGCAGCTTAGGCGCGGCGGGGGATGATGAGCAGTTCTTC.

The V gene is TRBV7-6, the J gene TRBJ2-1; tentative D call: TRBD1 (5 bases). CDR3 length equals 15 residues. V was clipped by 1 base and J by 3 bases, with 10 bases between them. Germline loops: CDR1 SGHVS, CDR2 FNYEAQ. This CDR3 is CASSLEGAHYNEQFF. In nucleotides, the CDR3 is TGTGCCAGCAGCTTAGAAGGGGCACACTACAATGAGCAGTTCTTC.